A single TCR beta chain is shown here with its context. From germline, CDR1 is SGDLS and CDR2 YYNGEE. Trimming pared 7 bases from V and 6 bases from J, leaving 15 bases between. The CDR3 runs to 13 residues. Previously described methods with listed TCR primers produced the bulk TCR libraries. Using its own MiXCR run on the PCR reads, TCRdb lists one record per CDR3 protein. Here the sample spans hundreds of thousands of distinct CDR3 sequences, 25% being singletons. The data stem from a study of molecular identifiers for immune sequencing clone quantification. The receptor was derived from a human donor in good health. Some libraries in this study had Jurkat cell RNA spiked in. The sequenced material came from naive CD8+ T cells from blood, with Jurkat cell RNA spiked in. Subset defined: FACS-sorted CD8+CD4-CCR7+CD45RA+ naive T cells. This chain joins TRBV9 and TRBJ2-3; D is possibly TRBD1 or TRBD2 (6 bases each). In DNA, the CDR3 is TGTGCCAGCTCCTCAGACGGGGGCGATACGCAGTATTTT. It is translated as CASSSDGGDTQYF.